This T cell receptor (beta chain) was sequenced during a study of regulatory T cells in long-lasting Graves disease. Library construction for TCR beta used iRepertoire HTBI primers and Arm-PCR of CDR3 regions. TCRdb re-called the multiplex PCR reads with MiXCR, one entry per CDR3 protein. The sample lists around 500,000 distinct CDR3 sequences; about 13% were seen once. This CDR3 is built from 12 residues. CDR1 and CDR2 from the germline V gene are MDHEN and SYDVKM. The V gene end was trimmed by 6 bases and the J gene end by 13 bases; junction bases not matched to a gene: 7. Time point reported: newly diagnosed GD, antithyroid drugs for less than 3 months. PBMCs were the source of the RNA used for TCR sequencing. This clonotype was seen ten or more times. This sample was shared with a second study, whose subject was T cells in Graves' hyperthyroidism and ophthalmopathy. That paper adds: The HTBI primer set was used in a first-round RT-PCR of the TCR CDR3.

Sequences were derived from peripheral blood mononuclear cells (PBMCs), sampled at new diagnosis, from a patient treated with antithyroid drugs. The receptor was derived from a man aged 25-45 years with Graves disease. J is TRBJ2-1 and V is TRBV28; 9 bases fit TRBD2. In DNA form, the CDR3 reads TGTGCCAGCAGAACGCCCGGGACTAGCCAGTTCTTC. Its protein product is CASRTPGTSQFF.